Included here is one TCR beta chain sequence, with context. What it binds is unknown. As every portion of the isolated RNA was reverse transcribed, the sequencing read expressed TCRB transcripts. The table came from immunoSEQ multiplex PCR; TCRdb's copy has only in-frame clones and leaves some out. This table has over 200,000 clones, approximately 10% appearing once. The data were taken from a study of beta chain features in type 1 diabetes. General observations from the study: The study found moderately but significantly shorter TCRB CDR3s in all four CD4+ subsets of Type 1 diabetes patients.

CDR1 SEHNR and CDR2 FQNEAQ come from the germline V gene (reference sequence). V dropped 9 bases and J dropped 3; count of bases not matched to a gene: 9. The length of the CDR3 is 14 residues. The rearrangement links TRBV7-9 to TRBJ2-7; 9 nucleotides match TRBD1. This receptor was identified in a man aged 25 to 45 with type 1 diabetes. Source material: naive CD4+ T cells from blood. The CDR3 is CASSSRDRVYEQYF. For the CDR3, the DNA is TGTGCCAGTTCAAGCCGGGACAGGGTCTACGAGCAGTACTTC.